This TCR beta chain is from a study of cytomegalovirus exposure and HLA in healthy donors. At collection, donors were nominally healthy, but unrecorded immune exposures were probable. Findings and limits, study-wide: A link between a missense DCLRE1C variant and TCR beta V- and J-gene trimming emerged from a later analysis. The authors assumed roughly uniform sequencing depth across donors for presence/absence analyses. Researchers catalogued 164 TCR beta chains as cytomegalovirus-associated.

The CDR3 is 16 residues long. Per the germline V gene, CDR1 is SQVTM and CDR2 is ANQGSEA. V shed 4 bases and J shed 2 bases, with 18 bases lying between them. Concerning this clone: The antigen is undetermined.

The PCR contained 60 Vbeta and 13 Jbeta primers. TCRdb's table, derived via immunoSEQ multiplex PCR, lists solely in-frame clones and lacks some. The sample gives a few hundred thousand clones, roughly 80% of which show up once; 0.22% is in the top ten. The V gene is TRBV29-1, the J gene TRBJ1-5; tentative D call: TRBD1 (6 bases). The TCR comes from a girl aged 2 to 10 in good health and CMV-seronegative. Material for sequencing was PBMCs. DNA for the CDR3: TGCAGCGTTGTAGACAGGCGATACTTTGGCAATCAGCCCCAGCATTTT. Encoded protein: CSVVDRRYFGNQPQHF.